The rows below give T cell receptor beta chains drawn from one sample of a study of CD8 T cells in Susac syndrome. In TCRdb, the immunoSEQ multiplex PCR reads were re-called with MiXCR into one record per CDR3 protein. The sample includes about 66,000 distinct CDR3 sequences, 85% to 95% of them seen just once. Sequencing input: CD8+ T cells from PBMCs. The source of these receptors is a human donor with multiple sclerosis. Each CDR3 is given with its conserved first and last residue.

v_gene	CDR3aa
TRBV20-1	CSAAGKREDNEQFF
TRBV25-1	CASSFRISGANVLTF
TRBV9	CASSVGGSGLNEQFF
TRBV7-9	CASSPGQGVLRYYGYTF
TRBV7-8	CASSRLMDSSGNTIYF
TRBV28	CASSFLSEQYF
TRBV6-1	CASSIGTGPYKRYGYTF
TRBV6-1	CASSEVQGWNNEQFF
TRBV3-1	CASSQASTSSGLEQYF
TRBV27	CASSLNWEQYF
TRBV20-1	CSARGGADYEQYF
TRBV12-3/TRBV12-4	CASTWTRGLGYGYTF